This record covers a single T cell receptor (beta chain). Antigen specificity is unknown. Mismatch with germline at one junction end may stem from a read error. This specimen comes from a study of blood T cells in healthy people across ages. The study, taken as a whole, reports: Roughly linear age-related decline in beta diversity appeared, significant by age about 40. Because donor CMV status was unknown, expanded clonotype changes were possibly confounded. The study found TCR beta diversity correlated strongly with naive T cell percentage.

Combining a sample-barcoded 5' primer with a J-beta primer mix, a second PCR ran for about 6 to 11 cycles. Each cDNA molecule carried a tag from a template-switch adaptor that contained 12 random nucleotides. TCRdb analysed the 5' RACE reads with MiXCR anew, one entry per CDR3 protein. The sample includes roughly 680,000 distinct CDR3 sequences, about 51% of them seen just once. Sequencing was done on a sample of blood. The TCR originated in a woman at least 80 years old in good health.

CDR3 region: CAGSEEGAGTGELFF. CDR3 sequence (DNA): TGTGCCGGCAGTGAAGAGGGGGCAGGAACCGGGGAGCTGTTTTTT. The V call is TRBV2, the J call TRBJ2-2; 7 positions match TRBD1. The germline V gene has CDR1 SNHLY and CDR2 FYNNEI. The CDR3 is 15 amino acids.